The source of this TCR beta chain is a study of T cells expressing NK-cell markers. TCRdb reprocessed the 5' RACE reads and reports one entry per CDR3 protein, with no DNA. In all, the sample yields more than 90,000 distinct CDR3 sequences. The TCR originated in a woman between 18 and 70 years old in good health. The sequenced sample was blood T cells: a sorted CD56 or NKG2C T cell subset, CD4+ or CD8+ T cells, or bulk PBMC T cells (not recorded which).

CDR3 region: CASSPGTGNTGELFF. V and J are TRBV7-9 and TRBJ2-2; as DNA is missing, the TRBD1 call by TCRdb cannot be tested. The CDR3 contains 15 residues. Germline V lookup: CDR1 SEHNR, CDR2 FQNEAQ (reference sequence).